What follows describes a single TCR beta chain. This clone's antigen is unknown. No quality values exist for individual bases; no much larger clone is one base distant. The data belong to a study of blood T cell repertoires in COVID-19 (TCRdb year 2020). Study-level background: The collaborator samples originated in the United States, Italy and Spain and spanned the acute and convalescent phases of COVID-19. The material from the prospective study consisted of cDNA or gDNA derived from T cells, B-cell-depleted T cells, or PBMCs. Subjects who had been exposed to COVID-19, were actively infected with it, or had recovered from it provided the deeply sampled blood TCRbeta repertoires that made up the dataset. The repertoires were made available in a free public database intended to serve as a resource for research on the immune response to SARS-CoV-2. Samples were obtained from the ongoing ImmuneRACE study (first 160 participants) and from 1,254 subjects provided by 6 global collaborators. Sample metadata almost always included a de-identified subject ID, COVID-19 status, age in years and sex. Where HLA class I and class II types were available, the types were taken from metadata supplied by the sample provider, not from assay-based typing.

Results and caveats for the whole study, not just this receptor: The amount of clinical and demographic metadata varied by source and participant and was provided uncurated.

Collaborating institutions collected whole blood in K2EDTA tubes following their own protocols. For TCRbeta analysis, collaborators shipped samples as frozen whole blood, isolated PBMCs, or DNA extracted from either of those sample types. TCRbeta CDR3 regions were amplified from genomic DNA using the immunoSEQ Assay, a bias-controlled multiplex PCR. Concerning the study's data processing: The number of nucleated cells in each sample was estimated by amplification of reference gene primers within the assay. Sequence reads were collapsed and filtered to measure the absolute abundance of every unique TCRbeta CDR3 rearrangement. Productive Simpson clonality was computed per sample as the square root of Simpson's diversity index over productive rearrangements. TCRdb stores this immuneACCESS table with in-frame sequences only. Part of the clones is absent; in the studies checked, under half of the shortfall reflects unresolved V genes, and no reason is known for the rest. V and J calls and clone size are copied from that table; D and trimming were computed from the DNA. This sample holds 170,000 or so clones; over 80% were observed only once. The leading ten clones occupy less than 3.5% of the sample.

The junction shows trimming of 10 bases on V and 0 bases on J, and the gene matches do not reach 9 bases of it. From cysteine to phenylalanine, the CDR3 is 16 amino acids long. The only DNA kept is the CDR3, 48 bases in frame from the first base. The CDR1 and CDR2 encoded by the germline V gene are ENHRY and SYGVKD. Recombination connected TRBV10-3 to TRBJ1-5; 10 of the junction bases match TRBD1. Sample: peripheral blood. This sequence was found in a woman aged 55-70 years with acute or convalescent COVID-19. The DNA sequence reads TGTGCCAGTGGACAGGGGGACAACTATAGCAATCAGCCCCAGCATTTT. Its translation reads: CASGQGDNYSNQPQHF.